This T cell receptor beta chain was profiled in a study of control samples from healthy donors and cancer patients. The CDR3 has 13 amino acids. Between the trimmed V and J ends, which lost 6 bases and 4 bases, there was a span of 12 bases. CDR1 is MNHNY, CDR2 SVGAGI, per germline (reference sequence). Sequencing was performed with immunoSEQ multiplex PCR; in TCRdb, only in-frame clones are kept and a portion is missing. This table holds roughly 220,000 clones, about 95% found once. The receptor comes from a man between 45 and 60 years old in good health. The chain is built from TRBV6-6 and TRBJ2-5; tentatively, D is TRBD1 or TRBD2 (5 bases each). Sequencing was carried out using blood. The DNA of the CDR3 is TGTGCCAGCAGCCTGCCGGGGACAGAGACCCAGTACTTC. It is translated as CASSLPGTETQYF.